This T cell receptor beta chain is drawn from a study of cytomegalovirus exposure and HLA in healthy donors. At the level of the study: Caucasian-associated ancestry cluster membership applied to around 76% of approximately 420 genotyped donors.

This clone was found once. Its antigen remains unidentified. Although they were nominally healthy when sampled, donors likely had unrecorded immune exposures. The study's findings and limits: The authors considered a cluster of highly shared sequence variants likely to be a sequencing artifact. Later, an analysis found that common viral pathogens appeared to be linked with several of the most significant clusters.

Researchers ran the PCR with 60 Vbeta and 13 Jbeta primers. Profiling relied on immunoSEQ multiplex PCR, and the TCRdb table lists in-frame clones only, not all of them. The profile shows around 200,000 clones, around 88% of them singletons. The CDR3 consists of 15 residues. J gave up 4 bases and V 3 bases, and 10 bases lay outside the gene matches. Germline V gene data show CDR1 as SQVTM and CDR2 as ANQGSEA. The sequence was collected from a woman aged 25 to 39 in good health and CMV-seronegative. This rearrangement joins TRBV29-1 to TRBJ2-3; 7 nucleotides line up with TRBD1. The sequenced material came from PBMCs. CDR3 DNA: TGCAGCGTTGAGAACCACAGGGGTCGGGCAGATACGCAGTATTTT. This translates into CSVENHRGRADTQYF.